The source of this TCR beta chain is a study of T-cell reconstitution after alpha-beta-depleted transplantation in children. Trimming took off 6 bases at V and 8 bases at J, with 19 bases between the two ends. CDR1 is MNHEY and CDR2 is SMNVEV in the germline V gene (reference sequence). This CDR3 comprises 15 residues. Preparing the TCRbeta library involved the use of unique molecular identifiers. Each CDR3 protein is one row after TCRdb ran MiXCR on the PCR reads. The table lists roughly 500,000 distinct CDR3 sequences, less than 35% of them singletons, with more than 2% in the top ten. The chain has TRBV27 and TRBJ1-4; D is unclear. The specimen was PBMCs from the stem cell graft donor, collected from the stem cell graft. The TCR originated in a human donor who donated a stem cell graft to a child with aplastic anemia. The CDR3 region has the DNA TGTGCCAGCAGGATGGACGACACGAGCGGGGAAAAACTGTTTTTT. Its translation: CASRMDDTSGEKLFF.